This T cell receptor (beta chain) was captured by sequencing in a study of shared clonotypes between healthy human individuals. The overall study: CD4 naive and memory got three plates each, CD8 naive two, CD8 memory one.

Repertoires were generated with immunoSEQ multiplex PCR, while TCRdb's copy carries only in-frame clones and drops some. The data contain about 1 million clones, around 76% of them singletons. V lost 4 bases to trimming and J lost 8 bases, with 14 bases between them. Germline V gene sequence: CDR1 WNHNN, CDR2 SYGVQD (reference sequence). This CDR3 is 13 amino acids long. Researchers partitioned CD4+ cells into CD45RA+ naive and CD45RA-negative memory subsets. The receptor's source is a man younger than 35 in good health. This sequence joins TRBV10-1 and TRBJ1-2; D unclear. Sequencing was performed on memory CD4+ T cells sorted from blood. Sample subset: CD45RA-negative fraction. The CDR3 loop reads CASSATPGSGYTF. The CDR3 DNA sequence: TGCGCCAGCAGTGCCACCCCGGGGAGCGGCTACACCTTC.